This T cell receptor beta chain was identified in a study of cytomegalovirus exposure and HLA in healthy donors (dated by TCRdb to 2017 to 2019). Broadly, across the study: An earlier analysis of roughly 630 of the donors reported more than 250 Gb of sequence data and roughly 110 million unique TCR beta sequences from about 179 million T cells. An early release that covered fewer than 750 HLA-typed donors contained about 300 gigabases of sequencing data and roughly 84 million unique TCR sequences. The genetic ancestry cluster associated with self-reported Caucasian donors included about 81% of the roughly 400 genotyped donors. The study was designed to test whether signatures of past pathogen exposure could be identified by cataloging public T cell receptors. Using immunosequencing, the study profiled T cell repertoires from 640 or so subjects and related those repertoires to cytomegalovirus serostatus. A separate validation cohort of about 110 different subjects was used in addition to the roughly 720-subject first cohort. High-throughput TCR immunosequencing, statistical association of individual TCRs with disease status, and machine learning were combined to predict cytomegalovirus infection status. A later analysis re-analyzed previously published TCR beta repertoires from 550 to 700 donors and added high-resolution HLA genotyping to study TCR occurrence patterns. Rather than drawing on any new phenotypic data, the later analysis identified candidate immune exposures from TCR beta sequences and the way those sequences occurred across donors. An earlier analysis of fewer than 750 of the donors used high-throughput TCR beta sequencing to judge whether each TCR beta V gene segment behaved as functional or pseudogenic. Donor age, sex, ethnicity and CMV serostatus were compiled together with the repertoire data. A later genetic analysis took genome-wide SNP genotypes for about three fifths of the roughly 670 donors and used that subset as a discovery cohort. Every discovery cohort repertoire had been produced on one sequencing platform. HLA typing included class I and class II loci at four-digit resolution. Typing coverage differed by locus: A, B, C, DRB1 and DQB1 were typed in roughly 620-630 donors, DQA1 in about 510, DPA1 in around 600, and DPB1 in approximately 450. About five DR-DQ haplotypes were treated as single units for association and clustering because of strong linkage in the cohort. Among some 400 genotyped donors of the cohort, an average of about 220,000 unique TCR beta nucleotide sequences was sequenced per donor, of which about 18% were non-productive. General conclusions and limits of the study: The study listed 164 TCR beta chains as associated with cytomegalovirus. HLA typing was unavailable for some donors at each locus, so association tests used only the typed subset. In a later analysis, HLA-associated TCR beta chains were found to be more clonally expanded and to have lower generation probabilities than equally common non-associated chains. According to a later analysis, most CMV-associated TCR beta chains appeared to be HLA-restricted, and the HLA associations seemed to be driven largely by CMV exposure. Only TCR beta chains were sequenced in this cohort, and the absence of alpha or paired-chain data limited detectable features. The authors suggested that the approach could potentially be generalized to other disease states and immunological phenotypes. The only immune exposure information available for the cohort was CMV serostatus. In vitro tests confirmed that a few of the cytomegalovirus-associated TCR beta chains recognize cytomegalovirus antigens. According to a later analysis, parvovirus B19, influenza, CMV and Epstein-Barr virus appeared linked to several top co-occurrence clusters. A later genetic analysis reported fewer N-insertions in productive TCRs among donors in an Asian-associated ancestry cluster than the roughly 690-donor mean. Broadly in line with IMGT annotations, most TCR beta V segments showed up in productive rearrangements about 90% or about 30% of the time in an earlier analysis of several hundred of the donors. In a later analysis, some 17,000 TCR beta sequences were associated with specific HLA alleles at a false discovery rate of 0.05. In a later genetic analysis, a missense DCLRE1C variant was associated with V-gene and J-gene trimming of TCR beta chains, and the association was replicated in an independent cohort. The earlier analysis of some 540 of the donors excluded roughly 17 rarely observed V segments, including chromosome 9 orphons, because counts were too low. A further reported finding was that TCR beta sequences accurately predicted the HLA-A and HLA-B alleles for most subjects in the first cohort. In a later analysis, TCR association rates were found to vary across HLA loci, with the most associated TCRs seen for DRB1 alleles and the fewest for HLA-C alleles. Presence/absence analyses assumed roughly uniform sequencing depth across donors, an assumption that may not hold. In both the original and validation cohorts, the classifier was reported to diagnose cytomegalovirus status with high specificity and sensitivity. The sequencing pipeline was judged likely to have produced a cluster of highly shared sequence variants as a technical artifact. Correlated functional status among segregating V segments might reflect linkage disequilibrium, but an unknown experimental factor could not be ruled out. Because the 87-base-pair reads could not distinguish some IMGT-functional V segments, including TRBV6-2 and TRBV6-3, those segments were excluded. While some public TCRs were present in many individuals, most TCR sequences turned up only very rarely across donors. Assigning TCR associations to individual alleles was difficult when HLA alleles, especially DR and DQ, strongly co-occurred.

The cohort consisted of 666 healthy bone marrow donors. At the time of sampling, all cohort members were nominally healthy, though unrecorded immune exposures were likely present. The donor was CMV seronegative and was included in the group of a few hundred seronegative cohort members. A peripheral blood sample was provided by each donor, and peripheral blood mononuclear cells were used for TCR beta sequencing. The Qiagen DNeasy Blood Extraction Kit was used to extract genomic DNA from the blood cell samples. V and J lose 2 bases and 7 bases, and a span of 6 bases separates them. CDR1 and CDR2, looked up from the germline V gene, are ENHRY and SYGVKD. The CDR3 spans 12 residues, from the cysteine through the phenylalanine. Only CDR3 DNA remains: 36 bases, in frame from the first base. Libraries were made using the immunoSEQ multiplex PCR assay. For the multiplex PCR, a mixture combining 60 forward primers for TCR Vbeta segments and 13 reverse primers for TCR Jbeta segments was used. A multiplex PCR assay on genomic DNA amplified the CDR3 region of rearranged TCR beta genes. Amplified TCR beta libraries were sequenced as 87-base-pair reads on the Illumina HiSeq System. On the authors' methods: Across the 700 or so repertoires, a later analysis counted roughly 77 million unique TCR beta chains, roughly 11 million of which were shared by at least two donors. A nearest-neighbor algorithm error-corrected the raw reads and collapsed the reads into unique sequences, merging closely related sequences to remove PCR and sequencing errors. Alignment of CDR3 sequences to IMGT reference sequences was used to assign V, D and J gene segments. For a sequence to be retained, a match of at least six nucleotides was required to both a V gene segment and a J gene segment. Rearrangements were classified as productive when the CDR3 lacked stop codons and remained in frame with V and J, and all other rearrangements were classified as non-productive. Following IMGT convention, CDR3 was defined as the stretch from the second conserved V-encoded cysteine up to the conserved J-encoded phenylalanine. The earlier analysis of 587 of the donors excluded sequences that lacked an unambiguous match to a single V gene segment. An earlier analysis of 587 of the donors classified V segments as functional when productive rearrangements were above 56.7% and as segregating when the standard deviation between donors was above 5%. A statistical classification framework was built to diagnose cytomegalovirus status from the catalog of TCR beta chain sequences. In a later analysis, V and J genes were assigned by comparing TCR nucleotide sequences against IMGT/GENE-DB human TR gene sequences. Using the TCRdist pipeline, a later analysis assigned CDR3 sequences along with most-parsimonious VDJ recombination scenarios. In a later analysis, each TCR beta chain was defined by its CDR3 amino acid sequence together with its V-gene family, and reads without a unique V-gene family were excluded. To address suspected cross-contamination and a sequencing artifact, a later analysis removed approximately 600 highly shared, low-generation-probability nucleotide sequences. For each public chain, a later analysis derived a clonal expansion index from normalized ranks of inferred template counts within each repertoire. In a later analysis, generation probabilities were computed with a VDJ recombination model fitted to out-of-frame rearrangements, and the resulting probabilities were checked against IGoR. In a later analysis, hypergeometric tests were used to score TCR-TCR, TCR-HLA and TCR-CMV co-occurrence, with a repertoire-size bias correction applied to TCR pairs. In a later analysis, false discovery rates were estimated by permuting HLA or CMV assignments 20 times. In a later analysis, co-occurring TCRs were grouped with DBSCAN, and TCRdist sequence similarity was added when clustering was performed within HLA-allele-positive subsets. For co-occurrence clustering, repertoires with fewer than 30,000 or more than 120,000 public chains were excluded, along with roughly 5 repertoires with anomalous nucleotide sharing. TCRdb limited this immuneACCESS table to in-frame rearrangements with V and J called. A share of clones is missing; checked studies link under half to unresolved V genes, and the rest is unexplained. The V and J calls and clone size were taken over from that table, and D and trimming were inferred from the DNA. This sample comprises about 160,000 clones, 75% to 85% of them detected only once. Of the sample, approximately 4.5% is held by the ten largest clones.

Concerning this clone: The antigen it binds to is not known. It has no much larger one-base neighbor in the sample; base qualities were not kept.

The clonotype originates from a man in his thirties or forties in good health and CMV-seronegative. In this chain, TRBV10-3 is recombined with TRBJ1-5; a tentative D match to TRBD1 spans 6 bases. Sequenced material: PBMCs. The nucleotide sequence reads TGTGCCATCAGTGAGGGGACACAGCCCCAGCATTTT. Its protein is CAISEGTQPQHF.